This TCR beta chain originates from a study of T cell responses to AZD1222 COVID-19 vaccine. From germline, CDR1 is MDHEN and CDR2 SYDVKM. With 4 bases removed from V and 10 bases from J, the gap between germline ends came to 19 bases. The CDR3 has 14 amino acids. A word on this clone: Its specificity is not known.

Study conclusions and caveats: Only five to seven AZD1222 recipients were seropositive at baseline. Repertoires were obtained only post-peak T cell response.

Some clones are missing from TCRdb's copy, which holds only in-frame ones; the method was immunoSEQ multiplex PCR. The table has some 150,000 clones, 88% seen once. This rearrangement joins TRBV28 to TRBJ1-1; the D is unclear. The sequenced sample was peripheral blood, obtained 28 days after the second dose of the MenACWY control vaccine. This TCR derives from an adult who received the MenACWY meningococcal vaccine as a control. As DNA, the CDR3 is TGTGCCAGCAGTTCTCTGGTGGTGGCAGGTGTAGCTTTCTTT. Translation gives CASSSLVVAGVAFF.